Given below is one TCR beta chain in context. The recovered donors of Cohort 3 showed two negative PCRs, clearance, or symptom resolution. This sample was taken from a study of blood T cell repertoires in COVID-19. Some clones are missing from TCRdb's copy, which holds only in-frame ones; the method was immunoSEQ multiplex PCR. The sample has about 370,000 clones, about 90% seen once. The receptor's source is a woman between 25 and 40 years old who had recovered from COVID-19. The specimen sequenced was PBMCs or T cells enriched from blood (not recorded which).

CDR3 in amino acids: CASSPVGGSGQGTYEQYF. The CDR3, as DNA: TGTGCCAGCAGCCCCGTAGGGGGTTCGGGACAGGGGACCTACGAGCAGTACTTC. The chain recombines TRBV5-6 with TRBJ2-7; 10 bases match TRBD1. There are 18 residues in the CDR3. Germline V lookup: CDR1 SGHDT, CDR2 YYEEEE. After removal of 4 bases from V and 2 bases from J, the junction contained 15 bases not matched to a gene.